This T cell receptor beta chain was documented in a study of blood T cells in healthy people across ages. Study-level findings and limits: Any conclusive comparison of naive versus antigen-experienced cells was prevented by using unsorted PBMCs. Across samples, TCR beta diversity tracked strongly with naive T cell percentage.

Germline assignment: CDR1 LGHDT and CDR2 YNNKEL (reference sequence). Trimming cost V 0 bases and J 6 bases, with 11 bases left between them. The CDR3 is made up of 14 amino acids. Together with a sample-barcoded 5' primer, a J-beta primer mix was included in a second PCR lasting about 7 to 11 cycles. TCRdb ran MiXCR on the 5' RACE reads and lists one entry per CDR3 protein. The table records around 1,000,000 distinct CDR3 sequences, roughly 24% of them present only once. Notes on this clonotype: The antigen is unknown.

The data also belong to a second study, concerning T cells of mothers and their children. Per that study: Some 2.8 million TCR beta reads per child versus over 9.5 million per mother.

This sequence originates from a girl aged 2 to 10 in good health. J is TRBJ1-1 and V is TRBV3-1; D remains unclear. Material: blood. The CDR3 spells CASSQDGRWAEAFF. The DNA of the CDR3 is TGTGCCAGCAGCCAAGATGGGCGGTGGGCTGAAGCTTTCTTT.